The 23 T cell receptor beta chains listed next were all sequenced from one sample in a study of CD8+CD57+ T cells in acquired aplastic anemia. Genomic DNA, serving as template, underwent TCR beta VDJ and CDR3 profiling. Via MiXCR, TCRdb re-called the reads, giving one row per CDR3 protein. The sample gives 400,000 to 450,000 distinct CDR3 sequences, around 72% of which show up once; approximately 4% is in the top ten. Sequencing was performed on sorted CD4+, CD8+, or CD8+CD57+ T cells (not recorded which) from PBMCs. The receptors derive from a human donor in good health, serving as a control.

The chain couples TRBV12-3 or TRBV12-4 to TRBJ2-3; D is ambiguous. This CDR3 is built from 15 residues. Trimming took off 5 bases at V and 0 bases at J, with 12 bases between the two ends. CDR3 nucleotide sequence: TGTGCCAGCAGTCAACAACGAACTAGCACAGATACGCAGTATTTT. Translating it yields CASSQQRTSTDTQYF.

J is TRBJ1-2 and V is TRBV7-2; D remains ambiguous. The CDR3 runs to 13 residues. Trimming removed 2 bases from V and 10 bases from J, with 14 bases in between. The germline CDR1 and CDR2 sequences are SGHTA and FQGNSA. The CDR3 sequence is CASSLKIDGDYTF. CDR3 coding DNA: TGTGCCAGCAGCTTAAAGATAGATGGGGACTACACCTTC.

This sequence joins TRBV30 and TRBJ1-3, with D unclear. The V and J ends lost 5 bases and 4 bases respectively, with 18 bases between them. Germline V CDR1 and CDR2: GTSNPN, SVGIG (reference sequence). The CDR3 consists of 15 residues. CDR3 sequence: CAWGRDPGFGNTIYF. In DNA form, the CDR3 reads TGTGCCTGGGGGAGGGATCCAGGCTTCGGAAACACCATATATTTT.

This clonotype was seen many times. The chain has TRBV6-5 and TRBJ2-7; D uncertain. Germline V gene sequence: CDR1 MNHEY, CDR2 SVGAGI. The CDR3 has 13 residues. The V and J ends lost 7 bases and 2 bases respectively, with 12 bases between them. The CDR3 DNA reads as TGTGCCAGCAAGCGCCTGGGGACCTACGAGCAGTACTTC. Residues: CASKRLGTYEQYF.

This clonotype was recorded at least ten times. The rearrangement joins TRBV6-1 to TRBJ2-1; a possible D gene is TRBD1 (5 bases). The CDR3 is 14 residues long. Trimming shortened V by 2 bases and J by 5 bases, and 10 bases separated the two germline ends. Germline V gene sequence: CDR1 MNHNS, CDR2 SASEGT. The CDR3 region has the DNA TGTGCCAGCAGTGAAAGGAACAGGCACAATGAGCAGTTCTTC. Translation gives CASSERNRHNEQFF.

The CDR3 region is CASSGLPSTDTQYF. The CDR3 DNA sequence: TGTGCCAGCAGCGGACTACCCTCGACAGATACGCAGTATTTT. The rearrangement links TRBV2 to TRBJ2-3; weak D call: TRBD2 (6 bases). The CDR3 is 14 residues long. Germline values: CDR1 SNHLY, CDR2 FYNNEI. The V end lost 6 bases, the J end lost 3 bases, and 13 bases lay between the germline ends.

The chain uses TRBV7-3 and TRBJ2-4; TRBD1 matches at 9 bases. V lost 0 bases to trimming and J lost 16 bases; unmatched junction nucleotides: 13. This CDR3 has 15 residues. Germline V CDR1 and CDR2: SGHTA, FQGTGA. The CDR3 here is CASSLTGGQGKGNYF. The CDR3 bases are TGTGCCAGCAGCTTAACAGGGGGACAGGGTAAGGGAAATTACTTC.

The gene calls are TRBV10-3 and TRBJ1-6; a weak D match, TRBD1 (6 bases). V was cut by 3 bases and J by 10 bases, with 16 bases left in between. This CDR3 is built from 15 residues. The germline gives CDR1 ENHRY, CDR2 SYGVKD. As DNA, the CDR3 is TGTGCCATCAGTGACGGGTACAGGGAAGAATCACCCCTCCACTTT. Amino acids: CAISDGYREESPLHF.

This clonotype has only one observation. One junction end does not reproduce the germline sequence, and a read error may be involved. The gene calls are TRBV7-9 and TRBJ1-2; tentative D call: TRBD1 (6 bases). Germline lookup yields CDR1 SEHNR and CDR2 FQNEAQ (reference sequence). The CDR3 is 14 residues long. The CDR3 is CASSFHGGAYVYSF. CDR3 sequence (DNA): TGTGCCAGCAGCTTCCACGGGGGGGCCTATGTCTACAGCTTC.

CDR3 in DNA: TGTGCCAGCAGCTCCCAGGGAGGGGGTCAGCCCCAGCATTACTTC. Translating gives CASSSQGGGQPQHYF. V gene TRBV7-2 combines with J gene TRBJ2-4; maybe TRBD2 (7 bases). CDR3 length: 15 amino acids. V was trimmed by 4 bases and J by 16 bases, leaving 26 bases between them. CDR1 and CDR2 from the germline V gene are SGHTA and FQGNSA.

This clonotype appeared a single time. V gene TRBV5-1 combines with J gene TRBJ1-5; D uncertain. Germline values: CDR1 SGHRS, CDR2 YFSETQ. V was trimmed by 3 bases and J by 8 bases, leaving 15 bases between them. The CDR3 runs to 14 residues. The CDR3 sequence: CASSSVTSGEPQHF. The CDR3, as DNA: TGCGCCAGCAGCTCGGTGACAAGCGGTGAGCCCCAGCATTTT.

In regard to this clonotype: A read error may be the cause here, since a much bigger clone is one base away. The genes are TRBV6-1 and TRBJ1-5; D is perhaps TRBD1 (5 bases). The ends were cut back, 6 bases at V and 9 bases at J, with 18 bases in the middle. Germline CDR1 is MNHNS and CDR2 is SASEGT. This CDR3 is 14 amino acids long. CDR3 nucleotides: TGTGCCAGCAGGGAATACGGGGCCCCAAGGCCCCAGCATTTT. Protein: CASREYGAPRPQHF.

This chain links TRBV19 with TRBJ1-1; 7 nucleotides match TRBD1. CDR1 LNHDA and CDR2 SQIVND come from the germline V gene (reference sequence). The CDR3 length is 13 residues. Losses at the gene ends were 6 bases for V and 3 bases for J; bases not matched to a gene: 4. The CDR3 here is CASRNTGDTEAFF. The CDR3 nucleotides are TGTGCCAGTAGGAATACAGGGGACACTGAAGCTTTCTTT.

This clonotype appeared a few times. This chain connects TRBV20-1 to TRBJ1-4; weak D call: TRBD1 (5 bases). The CDR3 extends over 15 amino acids. The V end lost 4 bases, the J end lost 5 bases, and 17 bases lay between the germline ends. CDR1 and CDR2 from the germline V gene are DFQATT and SNEGSKA (reference sequence). The CDR3 protein is CSATPLAGDNEKLFF. CDR3 DNA sequence: TGCAGTGCTACCCCCCTAGCGGGGGACAATGAAAAACTGTTTTTT.

Regarding this clonotype: The junction shows a germline mismatch at one end, possibly a read error. The chain employs TRBV7-9 and TRBJ1-2; possibly TRBD1 for D (5 bases). The CDR3 sequence is 15 residues long. Per germline, CDR1 SEHNR and CDR2 FQNEAQ (reference sequence). CDR3: CASSQEGRTRDGYTF. The CDR3 DNA sequence: TGCGCCAGCAGCCAAGAGGGTAGGACAAGAGATGGCTACACCTTC.

V usage is TRBV19 and J usage is TRBJ1-6, with TRBD1 matching over 7 bases. The CDR3 covers 13 residues. CDR1 is LNHDA and CDR2 is SQIVND in the germline V gene (reference sequence). V gave up 5 bases and J gave up 10 bases; unmatched junction bases: 5. CDR3 loop: CASSAGGGSPLHF. The CDR3 nucleotides read TGTGCCAGTAGTGCAGGGGGAGGGTCACCCCTCCACTTT.

The chain carries TRBV11-2 and TRBJ1-2, with D perhaps matching TRBD1 (6 bases). Trimming took off 3 bases at V and 9 bases at J, with 11 bases between the two ends. The germline V gene has CDR1 SGHAT and CDR2 FQNNGV. The CDR3 consists of 12 residues. The CDR3 sequence: CASSLKGGRYTF. The CDR3 DNA reads TGTGCCAGCAGCTTGAAGGGGGGACGCTACACCTTC.

The chain combines TRBV7-2 with TRBJ2-1; 10 positions match TRBD2. The germline gives CDR1 SGHTA, CDR2 FQGNSA. The CDR3 loop spans 17 amino acids. V was pared by 2 bases and J by 9 bases, with 13 bases of the junction left unmatched. The chain's CDR3 is CASSLSPAGGPRGEQFF. As DNA, the CDR3 is TGTGCCAGCAGCTTATCGCCAGCGGGAGGGCCAAGAGGTGAGCAGTTCTTC.

The chain recombines TRBV5-4 with TRBJ2-1; 7 bases are shared with TRBD1. The J call may be incorrect, as the DNA end agrees better with TRBJ2-5. The CDR3 contains 11 residues. Germline CDR1 is SGHNT and CDR2 is YYREEE (reference sequence). CDR3 sequence (DNA): TGTGCCAGCAGCAAAAGACAGGGCCAGTACTTC. Encoded protein: CASSKRQGQYF.

The chain is built from TRBV25-1 and TRBJ1-1, with D perhaps matching TRBD1 (5 bases). This CDR3 has 15 amino acids. The germline gives CDR1 MGHDK, CDR2 SYGVNS. Trimming shortened V by 6 bases and J by 14 bases, and 28 bases separated the two germline ends. The CDR3 loop reads CASRGQGTVGTETFF. The CDR3 DNA follows: TGTGCCAGCAGGGGCCAAGGGACCGTGGGTACTGAAACCTTCTTT.

Only a few counts were recorded for this clonotype. V is TRBV7-9 and J is TRBJ2-7, with D unclear. Germline CDR1 reads SEHNR; CDR2 reads FQNEAQ (reference sequence). Trimming stripped 1 base from V and 3 bases from J, with 7 bases between. The CDR3 totals 13 residues. The DNA for the CDR3 is TGTGCCAGCAGCTTAGGCAGTGGCTACGAGCAGTACTTC. Its protein product is CASSLGSGYEQYF. The whole variable domain, filled in from reference TRBV7-9 and TRBJ2-7, reads DTGVSQNPRHKITKRGQNVTFRCDPISEHNRLYWYRQTLGQGPEFLTYFQNEAQLEKSRLLSDRFSAERPKGSFSTLEIQRTEQGDSAMYLCASSLGSGYEQYFGPGTRLTVT.

This clonotype was recorded only once. The chain joins TRBV11-2 to TRBJ2-3; D is uncertain. This CDR3 is built from 12 residues. V was trimmed by 5 bases and J by 10 bases, leaving 13 bases between them. CDR1 is SGHAT, CDR2 FQNNGV, per germline. This chain's CDR3 is CASSLHAAPQYF. CDR3 bases: TGTGCCAGCAGCCTCCATGCGGCCCCGCAGTATTTT.

The chain couples TRBV7-8 to TRBJ2-5; D gene uncertain. In germline, CDR1 is SGHVS, CDR2 FQNEAQ. CDR3 length: 14 amino acids. V lost 5 bases and J lost 8, with 18 bases in between. The CDR3 nucleotides are TGTGCCAGCAGCCGGCTAGAGGTGCCCTACACCCAGTACTTC. It yields the protein CASSRLEVPYTQYF.